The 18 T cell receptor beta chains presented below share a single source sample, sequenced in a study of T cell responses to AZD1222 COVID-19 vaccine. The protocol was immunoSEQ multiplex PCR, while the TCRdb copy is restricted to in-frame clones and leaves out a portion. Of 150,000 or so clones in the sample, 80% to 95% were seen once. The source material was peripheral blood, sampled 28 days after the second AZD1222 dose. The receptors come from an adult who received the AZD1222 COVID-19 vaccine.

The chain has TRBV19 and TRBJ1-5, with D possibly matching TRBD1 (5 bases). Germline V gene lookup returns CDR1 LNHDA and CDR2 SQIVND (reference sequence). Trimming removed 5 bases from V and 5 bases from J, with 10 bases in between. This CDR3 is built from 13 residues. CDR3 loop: CASSRGGDQPQHF. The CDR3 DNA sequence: TGTGCCAGTAGTCGGGGGGGAGATCAGCCCCAGCATTTT.

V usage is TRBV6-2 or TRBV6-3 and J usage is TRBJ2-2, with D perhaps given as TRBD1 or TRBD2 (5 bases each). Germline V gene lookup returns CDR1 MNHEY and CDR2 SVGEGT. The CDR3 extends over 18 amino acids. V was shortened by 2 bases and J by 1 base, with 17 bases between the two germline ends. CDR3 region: CASSYLGQGRMNTGELFF. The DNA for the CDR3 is TGTGCCAGCAGTTACCTGGGGCAGGGACGGATGAACACCGGGGAGCTGTTTTTT.

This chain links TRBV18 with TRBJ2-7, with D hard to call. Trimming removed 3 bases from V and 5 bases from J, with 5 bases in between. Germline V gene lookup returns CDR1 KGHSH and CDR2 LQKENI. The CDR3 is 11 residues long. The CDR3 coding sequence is TGTGCCAGCTCACCGGACCACGAGCAGTACTTC. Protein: CASSPDHEQYF.

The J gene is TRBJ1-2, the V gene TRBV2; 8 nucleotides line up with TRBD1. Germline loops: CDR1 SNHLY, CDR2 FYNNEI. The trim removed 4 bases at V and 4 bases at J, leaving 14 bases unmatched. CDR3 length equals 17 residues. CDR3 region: CASSGGQGALFIYGYTF. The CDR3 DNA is TGTGCCAGCAGTGGAGGGCAGGGGGCGTTATTTATCTATGGCTACACCTTC.

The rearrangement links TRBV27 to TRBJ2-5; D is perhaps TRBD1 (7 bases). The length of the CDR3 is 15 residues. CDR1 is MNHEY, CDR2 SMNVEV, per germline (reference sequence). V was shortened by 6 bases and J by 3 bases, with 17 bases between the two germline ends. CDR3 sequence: CASSPQGGGKETQYF. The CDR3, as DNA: TGTGCCAGCAGCCCTCAGGGGGGCGGAAAAGAGACCCAGTACTTC.

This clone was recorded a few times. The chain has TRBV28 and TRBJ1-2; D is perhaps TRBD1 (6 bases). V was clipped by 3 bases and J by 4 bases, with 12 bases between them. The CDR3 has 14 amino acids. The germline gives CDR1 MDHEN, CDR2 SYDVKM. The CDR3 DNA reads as TGTGCCAGCAGTTTGGGCCCAGGGGCCTATGGCTACACCTTC. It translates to CASSLGPGAYGYTF.

CDR3 loop: CASSRLIIRDGYTF. As DNA, the CDR3 is TGTGCCAGCAGTCGTCTTATTATCAGGGATGGCTACACCTTC. This rearrangement joins TRBV6-5 to TRBJ1-2; D might be TRBD1 (5 bases). Germline CDR1 reads MNHEY; CDR2 reads SVGAGI. The CDR3 loop spans 14 amino acids. Trimming removed 5 bases at V and 6 bases at J, with 16 bases between.

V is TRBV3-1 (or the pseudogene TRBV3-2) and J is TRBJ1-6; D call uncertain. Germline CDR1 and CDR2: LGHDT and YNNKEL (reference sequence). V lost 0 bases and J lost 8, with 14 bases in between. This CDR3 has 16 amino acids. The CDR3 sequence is CASSQESRTLHSPLHF. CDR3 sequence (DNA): TGTGCCAGCAGCCAAGAAAGCCGCACCCTTCATTCACCCCTCCACTTT.

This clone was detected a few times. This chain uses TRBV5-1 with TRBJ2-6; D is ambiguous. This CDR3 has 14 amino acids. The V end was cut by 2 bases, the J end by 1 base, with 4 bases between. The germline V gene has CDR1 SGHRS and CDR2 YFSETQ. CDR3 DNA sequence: TGCGCCAGCAGCTTTTCTTCTGGGGCCAACGTCCTGACTTTC. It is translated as CASSFSSGANVLTF. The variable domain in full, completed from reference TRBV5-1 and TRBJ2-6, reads KAGVTQTPRYLIKTRGQQVTLSCSPISGHRSVSWYQQTPGQGLQFLFEYFSETQRNKGNFPGRFSGRQFSNSRSEMNVSTLELGDSALYLCASSFSSGANVLTFGAGSRLTVL.

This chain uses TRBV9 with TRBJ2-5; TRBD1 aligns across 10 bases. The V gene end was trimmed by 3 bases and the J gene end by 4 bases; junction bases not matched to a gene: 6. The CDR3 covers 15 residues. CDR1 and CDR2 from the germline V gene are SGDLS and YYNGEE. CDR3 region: CASSGTGGWTETQYF. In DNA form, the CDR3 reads TGTGCCAGCAGCGGGACAGGGGGTTGGACAGAGACCCAGTACTTC.

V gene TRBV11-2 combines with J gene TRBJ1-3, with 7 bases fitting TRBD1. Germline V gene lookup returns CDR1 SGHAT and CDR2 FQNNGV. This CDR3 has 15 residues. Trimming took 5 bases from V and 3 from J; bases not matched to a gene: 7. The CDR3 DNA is TGTGCCAGCAGCCGGCAGGGGGGATATGGAAACACCATATATTTT. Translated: CASSRQGGYGNTIYF. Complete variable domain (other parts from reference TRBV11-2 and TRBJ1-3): EAGVAQSPRYKIIEKRQSVAFWCNPISGHATLYWYQQILGQGPKLLIQFQNNGVVDDSQLPKDRFSAERLKGVDSTLKIQPAKLEDSAVYLCASSRQGGYGNTIYFGEGSWLTVV.

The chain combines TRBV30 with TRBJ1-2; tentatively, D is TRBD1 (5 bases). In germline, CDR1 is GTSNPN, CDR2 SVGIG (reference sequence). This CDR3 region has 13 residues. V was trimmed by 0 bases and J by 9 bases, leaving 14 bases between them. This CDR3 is CAWSVKQSGSYTF. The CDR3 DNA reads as TGTGCCTGGAGTGTAAAACAGTCAGGGAGCTACACCTTC.

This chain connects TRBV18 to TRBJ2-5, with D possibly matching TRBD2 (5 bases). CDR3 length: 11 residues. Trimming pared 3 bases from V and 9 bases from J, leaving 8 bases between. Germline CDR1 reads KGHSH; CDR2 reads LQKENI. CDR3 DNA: TGTGCCAGCTCACCGGACGGGGCCCAGTACTTC. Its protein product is CASSPDGAQYF.

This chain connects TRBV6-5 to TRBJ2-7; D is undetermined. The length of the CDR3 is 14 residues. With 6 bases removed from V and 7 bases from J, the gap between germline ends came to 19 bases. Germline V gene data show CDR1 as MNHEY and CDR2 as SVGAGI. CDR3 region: CASSPVVLYMEQYF. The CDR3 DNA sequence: TGTGCCAGCAGCCCCGTAGTCCTGTATATGGAGCAGTACTTC.

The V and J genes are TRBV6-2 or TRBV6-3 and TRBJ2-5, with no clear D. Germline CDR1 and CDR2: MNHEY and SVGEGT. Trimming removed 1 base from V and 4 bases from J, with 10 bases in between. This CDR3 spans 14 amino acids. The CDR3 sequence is CASSYWVDGETQYF. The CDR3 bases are TGTGCCAGCAGTTACTGGGTTGACGGAGAGACCCAGTACTTC.

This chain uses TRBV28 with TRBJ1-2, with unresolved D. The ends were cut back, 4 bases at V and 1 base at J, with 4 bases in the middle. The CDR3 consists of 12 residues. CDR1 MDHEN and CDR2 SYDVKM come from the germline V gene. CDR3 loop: CASSSVNYGYTF. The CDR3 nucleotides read TGTGCCAGCAGTTCGGTTAACTATGGCTACACCTTC.

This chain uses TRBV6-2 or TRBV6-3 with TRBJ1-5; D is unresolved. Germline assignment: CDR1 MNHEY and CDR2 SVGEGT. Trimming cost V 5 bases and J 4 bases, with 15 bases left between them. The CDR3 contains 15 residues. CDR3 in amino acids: CASSSAGSANQPQHF. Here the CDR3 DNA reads TGTGCCAGCAGTAGTGCGGGGTCGGCAAATCAGCCCCAGCATTTT.

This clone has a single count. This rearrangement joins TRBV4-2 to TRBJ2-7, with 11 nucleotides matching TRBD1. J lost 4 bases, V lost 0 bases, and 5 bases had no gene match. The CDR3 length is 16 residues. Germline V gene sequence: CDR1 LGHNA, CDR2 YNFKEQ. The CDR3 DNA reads TGTGCCAGCAGCCAAGAAGGGACAGGGGGTATGTACGAGCAGTACTTC. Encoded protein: CASSQEGTGGMYEQYF.